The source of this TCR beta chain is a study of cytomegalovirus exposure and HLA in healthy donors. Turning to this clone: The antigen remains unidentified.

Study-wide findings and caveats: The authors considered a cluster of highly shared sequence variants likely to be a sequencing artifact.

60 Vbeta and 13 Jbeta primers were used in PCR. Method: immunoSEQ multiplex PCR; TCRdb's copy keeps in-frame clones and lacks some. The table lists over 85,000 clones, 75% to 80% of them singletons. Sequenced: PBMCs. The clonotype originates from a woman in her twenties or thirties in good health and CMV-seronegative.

The CDR3 is CASKAGGLTNEKLFF. The CDR3 nucleotides are TGTGCCAGCAAAGCGGGGGGATTGACTAATGAAAAACTGTTTTTT. The chain links TRBV7-6 to TRBJ1-4, with D perhaps TRBD1 (5 bases). CDR1 and CDR2 (germline): SGHVS, FNYEAQ. The V end lost 7 bases, the J end lost 2 bases, and 14 bases lay between the germline ends. CDR3 size: 15 residues.